This is a list of T cell receptor beta chains from one sample in a study of cytotoxic CD8 clonotypes in ibrutinib-treated CLL. Some clones are missing from TCRdb's copy, which holds only in-frame ones; the method was immunoSEQ multiplex PCR. The sample consists of 330,000 or so clones, roughly 71% of them appearing once. The sample consisted of PBMCs, taken after 36 months of ibrutinib treatment. The origin of the receptors is a human donor with chronic lymphocytic leukemia. Each CDR3 is given with its conserved first and last residue. D genes are given only for firm matches. Size is omitted from some rows. Given values are once, few, many or a class for expanded clones.

V	D	length	J	size	CDR3	DNA
TRBV11-2	NA	12	TRBJ2-3	few	CASSFGTDTQYF	TGTGCCAGCAGCTTCGGCACAGATACGCAGTATTTT
TRBV11-1	TRBD2	16	TRBJ2-3	NA	CASSLNRLAGVDTQYF	TGTGCCAGCAGCTTAAATAGGCTAGCGGGAGTAGATACGCAGTATTTT
TRBV2	TRBD1	12	TRBJ1-3	few	CASSGDSNTIYF	TGTGCCAGCAGTGGGGACAGTAACACCATATATTTT
TRBV20-1	TRBD1	11	TRBJ2-4	NA	CSANRGDIQYF	TGCAGTGCTAACAGGGGAGACATTCAGTACTTC
TRBV5-1	TRBD2	16	TRBJ2-1	NA	CASSNSGGSSYNEQFF	TGCGCCAGCAGCAACAGCGGGGGGAGCTCCTACAATGAGCAGTTCTTC
TRBV15	TRBD2	17	TRBJ2-1	NA	CATSRVLLLAGYNEQFF	TGTGCCACCAGCAGAGTACTGTTACTAGCGGGTTACAATGAGCAGTTCTTC
TRBV9	TRBD2	16	TRBJ2-1	once	CASSASGRFTYNEQFF	TGTGCCAGCAGCGCTAGCGGGAGGTTTACCTACAATGAGCAGTTCTTC
TRBV19	NA	16	TRBJ2-3	NA	CASSIRRPLSSDTQYF	TGTGCCAGTAGTATCCGTCGGCCCCTATCTTCAGATACGCAGTATTTT
TRBV19	TRBD1	15	TRBJ1-2	NA	CASSAPDRGRRGYTF	TGTGCCAGTAGTGCCCCCGACAGGGGGCGAAGGGGCTACACCTTC
TRBV5-4	NA	14	TRBJ1-2	NA	CASSFPTVNYGYTF	TGTGCCAGCAGCTTCCCGACAGTAAACTATGGCTACACCTTC
TRBV5-6	NA	13	TRBJ1-2	NA	CASSFPGFRGYTF	TGTGCCAGCAGCTTCCCCGGCTTCAGGGGCTACACCTTC
TRBV14	NA	15	TRBJ2-1	NA	CASSQYGASYNEQFF	TGTGCCAGCAGCCAATACGGGGCCTCCTACAATGAGCAGTTCTTC
TRBV9	TRBD1	18	TRBJ1-1	NA	CASSPSYRGYGQGAEAFF	TGTGCCAGCAGCCCAAGTTATAGGGGATATGGACAGGGTGCTGAAGCTTTCTTT
TRBV6-6	TRBD2	15	TRBJ2-7	NA	CASMNGGGAAHEQYF	TGTGCCAGCATGAATGGCGGGGGGGCCGCCCACGAGCAGTACTTC
TRBV7-3	TRBD1	17	TRBJ2-7	NA	CASSFGLPGQGVYEQYF	TGTGCCAGCAGCTTCGGATTGCCGGGACAGGGAGTCTACGAGCAGTACTTC